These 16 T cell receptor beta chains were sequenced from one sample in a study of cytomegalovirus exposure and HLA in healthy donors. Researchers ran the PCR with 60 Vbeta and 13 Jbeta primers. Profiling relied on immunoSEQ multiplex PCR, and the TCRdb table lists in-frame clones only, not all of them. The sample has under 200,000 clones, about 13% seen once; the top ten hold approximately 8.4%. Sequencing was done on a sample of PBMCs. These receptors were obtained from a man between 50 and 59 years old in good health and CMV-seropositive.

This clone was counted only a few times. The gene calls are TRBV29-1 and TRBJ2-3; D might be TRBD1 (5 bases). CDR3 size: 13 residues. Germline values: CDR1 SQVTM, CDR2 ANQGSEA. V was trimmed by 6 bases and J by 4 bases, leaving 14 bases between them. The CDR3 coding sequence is TGCAGCGTCGGACAAAGAGTGTCAGATACGCAGTATTTT. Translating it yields CSVGQRVSDTQYF.

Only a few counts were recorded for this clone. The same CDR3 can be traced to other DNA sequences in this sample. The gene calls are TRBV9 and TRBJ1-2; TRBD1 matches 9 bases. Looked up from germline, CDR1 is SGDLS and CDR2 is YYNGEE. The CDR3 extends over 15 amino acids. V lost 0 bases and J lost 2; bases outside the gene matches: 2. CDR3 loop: CASSVGGQGNYGYTF. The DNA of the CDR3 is TGTGCCAGCAGCGTAGGGGGACAGGGCAACTATGGCTACACCTTC.

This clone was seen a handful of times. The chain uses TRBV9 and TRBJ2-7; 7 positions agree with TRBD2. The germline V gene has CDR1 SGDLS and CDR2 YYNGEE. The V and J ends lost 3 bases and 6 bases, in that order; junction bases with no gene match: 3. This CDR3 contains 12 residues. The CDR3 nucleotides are TGTGCCAGCAGCGGGGGGGGGATCGAGCAGTACTTC. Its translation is CASSGGGIEQYF.

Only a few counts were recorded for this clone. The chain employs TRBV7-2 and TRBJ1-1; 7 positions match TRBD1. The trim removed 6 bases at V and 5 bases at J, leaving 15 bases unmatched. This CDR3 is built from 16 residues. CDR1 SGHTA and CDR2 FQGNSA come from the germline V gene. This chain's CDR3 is CASRYGAGGFRTEAFF. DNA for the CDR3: TGTGCCAGCAGATACGGAGCAGGGGGTTTTAGAACTGAAGCTTTCTTT.

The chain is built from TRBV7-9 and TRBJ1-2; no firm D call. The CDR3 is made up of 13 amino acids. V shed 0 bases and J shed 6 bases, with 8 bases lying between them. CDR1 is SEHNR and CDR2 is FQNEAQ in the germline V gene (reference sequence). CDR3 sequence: CASSLAHQDGYTF. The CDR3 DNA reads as TGTGCCAGCAGCTTAGCACACCAAGATGGCTACACCTTC.

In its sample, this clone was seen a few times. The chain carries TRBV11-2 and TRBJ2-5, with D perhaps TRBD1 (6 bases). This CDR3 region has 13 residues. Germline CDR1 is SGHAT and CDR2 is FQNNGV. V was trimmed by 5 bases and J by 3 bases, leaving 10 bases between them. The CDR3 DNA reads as TGTGCCAGCAGCAGACAGGTAGAAGAGACCCAGTACTTC. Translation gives CASSRQVEETQYF. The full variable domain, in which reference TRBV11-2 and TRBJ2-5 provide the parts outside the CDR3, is EAGVAQSPRYKIIEKRQSVAFWCNPISGHATLYWYQQILGQGPKLLIQFQNNGVVDDSQLPKDRFSAERLKGVDSTLKIQPAKLEDSAVYLCASSRQVEETQYFGPGTRLLVL.

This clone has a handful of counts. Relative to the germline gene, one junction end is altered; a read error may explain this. CDR3 DNA sequence: TGTGCCAGCAGCCCCCTCCGGGATTCACCCCTCCATTTT. Protein product: CASSPLRDSPLHF. The V and J genes are TRBV7-9 and TRBJ1-6; D is uncertain. The CDR3 consists of 13 residues. In germline, CDR1 is SEHNR, CDR2 FQNEAQ (reference sequence).

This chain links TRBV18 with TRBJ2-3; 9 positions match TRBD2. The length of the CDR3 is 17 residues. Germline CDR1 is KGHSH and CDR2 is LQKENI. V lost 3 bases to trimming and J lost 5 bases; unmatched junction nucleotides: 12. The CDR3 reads CASSPIPSGDLLDTQYF. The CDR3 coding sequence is TGTGCCAGCTCACCCATTCCTAGCGGGGACCTCTTAGATACGCAGTATTTT.

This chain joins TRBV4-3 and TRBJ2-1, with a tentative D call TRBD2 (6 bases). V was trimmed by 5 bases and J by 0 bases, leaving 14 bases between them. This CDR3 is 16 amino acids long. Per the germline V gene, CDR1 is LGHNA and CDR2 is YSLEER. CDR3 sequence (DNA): TGCGCCAGCAGCGAGGGCGGGGTGAGCTCCTACAATGAGCAGTTCTTC. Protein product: CASSEGGVSSYNEQFF.

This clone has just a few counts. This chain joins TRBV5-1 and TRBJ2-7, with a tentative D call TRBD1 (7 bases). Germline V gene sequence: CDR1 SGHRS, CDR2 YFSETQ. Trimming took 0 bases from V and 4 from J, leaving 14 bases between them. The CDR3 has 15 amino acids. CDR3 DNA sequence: TGCGCCAGCAGCTTGGCCGGGGGACAGTTTTACGAGCAGTACTTC. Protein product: CASSLAGGQFYEQYF.

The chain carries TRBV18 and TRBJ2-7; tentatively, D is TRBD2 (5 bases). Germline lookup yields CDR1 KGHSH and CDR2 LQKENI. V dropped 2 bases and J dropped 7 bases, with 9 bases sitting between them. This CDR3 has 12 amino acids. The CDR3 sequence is CASSPWTREQYV. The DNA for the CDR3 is TGTGCCAGCTCACCATGGACTCGGGAGCAGTACGTC.

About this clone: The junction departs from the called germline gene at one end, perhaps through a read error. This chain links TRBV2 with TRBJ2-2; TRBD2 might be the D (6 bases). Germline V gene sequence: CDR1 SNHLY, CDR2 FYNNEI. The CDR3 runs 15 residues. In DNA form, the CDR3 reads TGTGCCAGCAGTTCGCAGGGAGGAGACACCGGGGAGCCGTTTTTT. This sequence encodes CASSSQGGDTGEPFF.

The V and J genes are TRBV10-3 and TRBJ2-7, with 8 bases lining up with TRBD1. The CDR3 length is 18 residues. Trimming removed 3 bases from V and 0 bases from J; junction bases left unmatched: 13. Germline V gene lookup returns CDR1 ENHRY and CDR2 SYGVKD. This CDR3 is CAISDRGPGGLRSYEQYF. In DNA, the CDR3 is TGTGCCATCAGTGACCGCGGCCCAGGGGGCCTCCGCTCCTACGAGCAGTACTTC.

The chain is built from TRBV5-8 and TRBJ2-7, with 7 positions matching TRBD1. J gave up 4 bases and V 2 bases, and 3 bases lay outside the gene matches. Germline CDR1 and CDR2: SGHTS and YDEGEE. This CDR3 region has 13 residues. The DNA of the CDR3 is TGTGCCAGCAGCTTAACAGGGGTTTACGAGCAGTACGTC. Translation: CASSLTGVYEQYV.

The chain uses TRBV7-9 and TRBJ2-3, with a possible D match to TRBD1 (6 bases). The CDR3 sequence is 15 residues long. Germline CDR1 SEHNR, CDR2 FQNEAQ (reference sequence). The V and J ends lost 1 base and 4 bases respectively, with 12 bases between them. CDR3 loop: CASSLVGRGADTQYF. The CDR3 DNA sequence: TGTGCCAGCAGCTTAGTGGGCAGGGGAGCAGATACGCAGTATTTT.

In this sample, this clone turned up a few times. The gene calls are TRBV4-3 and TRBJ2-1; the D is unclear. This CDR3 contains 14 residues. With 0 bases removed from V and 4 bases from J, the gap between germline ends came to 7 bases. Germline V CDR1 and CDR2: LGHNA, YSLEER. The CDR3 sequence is CASSQDYGYNEQFF. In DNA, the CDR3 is TGCGCCAGCAGCCAAGATTACGGGTACAATGAGCAGTTCTTC.